These T cell receptor beta chains were read from a single sample in a study of T cells after yellow fever vaccination. TCRdb processed the 5' RACE reads anew with MiXCR; each CDR3 protein has one entry. The sample contains 360,000 or so distinct CDR3 sequences, around 10% of which appear only once. Sequencing used PBMCs, obtained on the day of the first yellow fever vaccination. All receptors come from a man younger than 35 who received the YFV17D yellow fever vaccine. The CDR3 runs from the conserved cysteine through the conserved F or W. A D gene is named only where the DNA matches it firmly. Size values are once, few and many counts, or a class for expanded clones, and some rows have none.

>NA|TRBV7-8|TRBJ2-1|NA
CASSGRPLCSYNEQFF
TGTGCCAGCAGCGGCCGGCCCCTCTGCTCCTACAATGAGCAGTTCTTC
>TRBD1|TRBV5-1|TRBJ1-5|NA
CASSLLQGGRPQHF
TGCGCCAGCAGCTTATTACAGGGGGGGAGGCCCCAGCATTTT
>NA|TRBV3-2|TRBJ1-2|NA
CASCQGPDGGSGYTF
TGTGCCTCCTGCCAAGGCCCTGACGGAGGGTCTGGCTACACCTTC
>NA|TRBV18|TRBJ1-2|few
CASSPQRDGHGYTF
TGTGCCAGCTCACCACAGAGGGACGGTCATGGCTACACCTTC
>TRBD1|TRBV5-1|TRBJ1-6|few
CASSQGDNSPLHF
TGCGCCAGCTCCCAGGGGGATAATTCACCCCTCCACTTT
>NA|TRBV6-5|TRBJ1-1|NA
CATRGISTEAFF
TGTGCCACAAGAGGGATTTCCACTGAAGCTTTCTTT
>TRBD2|TRBV29-1|TRBJ2-5|few
CSVELWLAGGTYQETQYF
TGCAGCGTTGAGCTTTGGCTAGCGGGGGGCACATACCAAGAGACCCAGTACTTC
>NA|TRBV6-5|TRBJ2-7|NA
CASRDNRYEQYF
TGTGCCAGCAGAGACAATAGGTACGAGCAGTACTTC
>NA|TRBV23-1|TRBJ2-1|NA
CASSQLEIGNEQFF
TGCGCCAGCAGTCAACTAGAGATTGGGAATGAGCAGTTCTTC
>TRBD1|TRBV7-8|TRBJ1-5|NA
CASSLRPGTGGNQPQHF
TGTGCCAGCAGCTTAAGACCCGGGACAGGGGGGAACCAGCCCCAGCATTTT
>TRBD2|TRBV5-6|TRBJ2-2|few
CASSLTGGPVGELFF
TGTGCCAGCAGCTTGACGGGGGGGCCCGTCGGGGAGCTGTTTTTT
>NA|TRBV5-6|TRBJ1-1|few
CASSLYRDTKAFF
TGTGCCAGCAGCCTCTACCGGGACACCAAAGCTTTCTTT
>TRBD1|TRBV4-3|TRBJ2-7|NA
CASSQAPTGGSYEQYF
TGCGCCAGCAGCCAAGCCCCGACAGGGGGCTCCTACGAGCAGTACTTC
>TRBD1|TRBV7-2|TRBJ2-3|many
CASSPQGADTQYF
TGTGCCAGCAGCCCCCAGGGGGCGGATACGCAGTATTTT
>NA|TRBV9|TRBJ2-1|few
CASSVVDGAYNEQFF
TGTGCCAGCAGCGTAGTTGATGGCGCCTACAATGAGCAGTTCTTC
>NA|TRBV7-2|TRBJ2-2|few
CASSLSARRANTGELFF
TGTGCCAGCAGCTTATCCGCCAGGCGGGCGAACACCGGGGAGCTGTTTTTT
>NA|TRBV5-4|TRBJ2-7|NA
CASSLPGRTYEQYF
TGTGCCAGCAGCTTGCCAGGCAGAACCTACGAGCAGTACTTC
>TRBD2|TRBV7-3|TRBJ2-3|NA
CASARGGSGTQYF
TGTGCCAGCGCCCGGGGGGGCTCTGGTACGCAGTATTTT
>NA|TRBV12-3/TRBV12-4|TRBJ2-3|NA
CASSPGPYTDTQYF
TGTGCCAGCAGCCCCGGGCCGTACACAGATACGCAGTATTTT
>NA|TRBV28|TRBJ1-2|few
CASSLRVLGGYTF
TGTGCCAGCAGTCTCAGGGTACTAGGTGGCTACACCTTC
>TRBD1|TRBV6-1|TRBJ1-5|NA
CASSTQGSQHF
TGTGCCAGCAGTACACAGGGGTCCCAGCATTTT
>TRBD1|TRBV7-2|TRBJ1-4|many
CASSPDRGSEKLFF
TGTGCCAGCAGCCCCGACAGGGGCAGCGAAAAACTGTTTTTT
>NA|TRBV12-3/TRBV12-4|TRBJ2-1|NA
CAGSQGYSYNEQFF
TGTGCCGGAAGTCAGGGGTACTCCTACAATGAGCAGTTCTTC
>NA|TRBV6-1|TRBJ1-6|NA
CASRLGSPNGNSPLHF
TGTGCCAGCAGATTGGGCAGCCCCAATGGAAATTCACCCCTCCACTTT
>TRBD2|TRBV27|TRBJ2-1|NA
CASRLLAGGSSYNEQFF
TGTGCCAGCAGACTCCTAGCGGGGGGCAGCTCCTACAATGAGCAGTTCTTC
>NA|TRBV2|TRBJ1-3|many
CASSEDRVGNTIYF
TGTGCCAGCAGTGAAGACAGGGTTGGAAACACCATATATTTT
>NA|TRBV29-1|TRBJ1-5|NA
CSVQIGQPEGQPQHF
TGCAGCGTCCAGATTGGACAGCCGGAGGGTCAGCCCCAGCATTTT
>TRBD1|TRBV19|TRBJ2-6|NA
CASSLGTVSASGANVLTF
TGTGCCAGTAGTCTGGGGACAGTGTCAGCCTCTGGGGCCAACGTCCTGACTTTC
>TRBD1|TRBV29-1|TRBJ1-2|NA
CSAGQHYGYTF
TGCAGCGCGGGACAGCACTATGGCTACACCTTC
>NA|TRBV28|TRBJ2-5|few
CASSLGPLAGNQETQYF
TGTGCCAGCAGTTTAGGACCCCTTGCGGGGAACCAAGAGACCCAGTACTTC
>NA|TRBV6-5|TRBJ2-1|NA
CASSYRPMRNEQFF
TGTGCCAGCAGTTACAGGCCGATGCGTAATGAGCAGTTCTTC
>TRBD1|TRBV2|TRBJ2-3|many
CASSGDRGTDTQYF
TGCGCCAGCTCCGGGGACAGGGGCACAGATACGCAGTATTTT
>NA|TRBV6-5|TRBJ1-3|NA
CASSYSLGDSGNTIYF
TGTGCCAGCAGTTACTCCCTTGGCGACTCTGGAAACACCATATATTTT
>NA|TRBV7-9|TRBJ1-2|NA
CASNGGTRRAYGYTF
TGTGCCAGCAACGGAGGGACAAGAAGGGCCTATGGCTACACCTTC
>TRBD2|TRBV29-1|TRBJ2-5|few
CSAGGGFGGETQYF
TGCAGCGCGGGCGGGGGGTTTGGCGGAGAGACCCAGTACTTC
>TRBD1|TRBV6-5|TRBJ2-5|NA
CASSYSTGSQETQYF
TGTGCCAGCAGTTACTCGACAGGGAGTCAAGAGACCCAGTACTTC
>NA|TRBV4-1|TRBJ1-1|few
CASSHIGDGNTEAFF
TGCGCCAGCAGCCATATCGGGGACGGAAACACTGAAGCTTTCTTT
>NA|TRBV12-3/TRBV12-4|TRBJ1-5|NA
CASSLAVQGVRNQPQHF
TGTGCCAGCAGTTTAGCGGTACAGGGTGTTCGCAATCAGCCCCAGCATTTT
>NA|TRBV7-9|TRBJ1-1|NA
CASSLRPDRNTEAFF
TGTGCCAGCAGCTTACGTCCTGACAGGAACACTGAAGCTTTCTTT
>NA|TRBV27|TRBJ2-2|many
CASSPVNTGELFF
TGTGCCAGCAGTCCCGTTAACACCGGGGAGCTGTTTTTT
>NA|TRBV12-3/TRBV12-4|TRBJ2-1|NA
CPSRNWGASSYNEQFF
TGTCCCAGCAGGAACTGGGGGGCTAGCTCCTACAATGAGCAGTTCTTC
>TRBD2|TRBV7-2|TRBJ2-5|few
CASSFGGGPVRETQYF
TGTGCCAGCAGCTTCGGGGGGGGGCCAGTTCGAGAGACCCAGTACTTC
>NA|TRBV5-1|TRBJ2-3|NA
CASLELPVSVRTDTQYF
TGCGCCAGCCTCGAGCTGCCCGTCTCCGTTCGGACAGATACGCAGTATTTT
>TRBD1|TRBV20-1|TRBJ1-2|few
CSARQGATNYGYTF
TGCAGTGCGAGACAGGGGGCGACTAACTATGGCTACACCTTC
>NA|TRBV9|TRBJ2-7|NA
CASSVGRTSGHEQYF
TGTGCCAGCAGCGTAGGTAGGACGAGCGGCCACGAGCAGTACTTC
>NA|TRBV6-1|TRBJ2-1|few
CASTRAEEPNEQFF
TGTGCCAGCACCCGCGCAGAAGAGCCGAATGAGCAGTTCTTC
>NA|TRBV3-1|TRBJ2-1|NA
CASSQRRDEQFF
TGTGCCAGCAGCCAGAGGCGGGATGAGCAGTTCTTC
>NA|TRBV6-5|TRBJ1-2|NA
CASSYAGSRYGYTF
TGTGCCAGCAGTTACGCGGGGAGTCGGTATGGCTACACCTTC
>TRBD1|TRBV6-1|TRBJ2-6|few
CASRAGTGPSGANVLTF
TGTGCCAGCAGAGCCGGGACAGGGCCCTCTGGGGCCAACGTCCTGACTTTC
>NA|TRBV7-3|TRBJ2-7|NA
CASSYPFLSGGDNRGEQYF
TGTGCCAGCAGCTACCCCTTCCTTAGCGGCGGGGACAACCGCGGCGAGCAGTACTTC
>NA|TRBV12-3/TRBV12-4|TRBJ2-3|few
CASSLNPSPDTQYF
TGTGCCAGCAGTTTAAACCCATCGCCAGATACGCAGTATTTT
>NA|TRBV7-6|TRBJ2-5|NA
CASSAQTAFQETQYF
TGTGCCAGCAGCGCCCAAACCGCGTTCCAAGAGACCCAGTACTTC
>NA|TRBV6-5|TRBJ2-7|NA
CASSYSIWGSYKQYF
TGTGCCAGCAGTTACTCGATTTGGGGAAGCTACAAGCAGTACTTC
>NA|TRBV5-4|TRBJ2-5|NA
CASSLVAGETQYF
TGTGCCAGCAGCTTGGTGGCGGGGGAGACCCAGTACTTC
>NA|TRBV6-5|TRBJ2-7|NA
CASSPRPGAFEQYF
TGTGCCAGCAGCCCTCGACCAGGGGCTTTCGAGCAGTACTTC